One and the same sample provided the 30 T cell receptor beta chains below, sequenced in a study of CD4 T cells in relation to SARS-CoV-2 and coronaviruses. These receptors are not linked to any known antigen. Before the COVID-19 pandemic, during about 2011-2019, CD4+ T cells were taken from unexposed donors. The cells were cultured for around ten days before CD4+ T cells were isolated. Data came from immunoSEQ multiplex PCR; TCRdb stores just in-frame clones and leaves some out. The repertoire consists of more than 20,000 clones, with 60% to 85% occurring once and the leading ten covering approximately 15%. Input material: CD4+ T cells from PBMCs, cultured in vitro. The receptors were gathered from a human donor in good health.

The chain uses TRBV14 and TRBJ2-3; D is ambiguous. CDR1 is SGHDN and CDR2 is FVKESK in the germline V gene. Between the trimmed V and J ends, which lost 1 base and 7 bases, there was a span of 6 bases. The CDR3 contains 12 residues. The CDR3 spells CASSQGTNTQYF. CDR3 sequence (DNA): TGTGCCAGCAGCCAAGGGACCAATACGCAGTATTTT.

The rearrangement joins TRBV30 to TRBJ1-3; D might be TRBD1 (6 bases). The germline V gene encodes CDR1 GTSNPN and CDR2 SVGIG (reference sequence). Between the trimmed V and J ends, which lost 4 bases and 0 bases, there was a span of 10 bases. CDR3 length: 14 amino acids. The CDR3 protein is CAWTPGASGNTIYF. DNA of the CDR3: TGTGCCTGGACCCCAGGGGCCTCTGGAAACACCATATATTTT.

This clone was seen more than once but under ten times. This chain links TRBV7-8 with TRBJ2-1; possible D gene TRBD1, 6 bases. This CDR3 is built from 14 residues. Germline V gives CDR1 SGHVS, CDR2 FQNEAQ. V was trimmed by 1 base and J by 12 bases, leaving 16 bases between them. The DNA for the CDR3 is TGTGCCAGCAGCTTAGATAGGGGCAACAGGGTGCAGTTCTTC. This codes for CASSLDRGNRVQFF.

CDR3 sequence (DNA): TGTGCCAGCAGCTTAGGAGGGCGGGGAACAGAAGAGACCCAGTACTTC. The encoded protein is CASSLGGRGTEETQYF. The chain employs TRBV11-3 and TRBJ2-5; maybe TRBD2 (6 bases). Trimming removed 1 base at V and 3 bases at J, with 15 bases between. Germline V lookup: CDR1 SGHNT, CDR2 YENEEA. The CDR3 is made up of 16 amino acids.

The chain carries TRBV5-1 and TRBJ2-1, with D unclear. Between the trimmed V and J ends, which lost 7 bases and 2 bases, there was a span of 7 bases. The CDR3 is made up of 12 amino acids. Germline CDR1 SGHRS, CDR2 YFSETQ. The DNA for the CDR3 is TGCGCCAGCGGCGGTCCCTACAATGAGCAGTTCTTC. Translated: CASGGPYNEQFF.

In this sample, this clone turned up a few times. The chain links TRBV27 to TRBJ1-2; D unresolved. Germline loops: CDR1 MNHEY, CDR2 SMNVEV (reference sequence). V lost 8 bases and J 1 base, leaving 5 bases between the germline ends. This CDR3 spans 11 amino acids. CDR3 region: CASSDNYGYTF. As DNA, the CDR3 is TGTGCCAGCTCCGATAACTATGGCTACACCTTC.

The CDR3, as DNA: TGTGCCAGCAGAGACCCAGGATACTATGGCTACACCTTC. This sequence encodes CASRDPGYYGYTF. The rearrangement joins TRBV27 to TRBJ1-2, with unresolved D. Germline-derived CDR1 and CDR2 are MNHEY and SMNVEV (reference sequence). The CDR3 consists of 13 residues. V shed 6 bases and J shed 3 bases, with 11 bases lying between them.

This chain links TRBV5-1 with TRBJ2-7; 8 bases agree with TRBD2. Germline V gives CDR1 SGHRS, CDR2 YFSETQ. The CDR3 covers 15 residues. V trimming: 3 bases; J trimming: 4 bases; junction bases outside the gene matches: 9. CDR3 coding DNA: TGCGCCAGCAGCTCGGGACGGACTAGCTTGTACGAGCAGTACTTC. It yields the protein CASSSGRTSLYEQYF.

The chain combines TRBV7-8 with TRBJ2-1; 14 nucleotides align to TRBD2. The CDR3 is 22 amino acids. With 5 bases clipped from V and 0 bases from J, the junction kept 18 bases outside the gene matches. The V gene's germline CDR1 is SGHVS and CDR2 FQNEAQ. CDR3 region: CASSTMTTGTSGSKGSYNEQFF. CDR3 sequence (DNA): TGTGCCAGCAGCACAATGACAACCGGGACTAGCGGGAGTAAGGGCTCCTACAATGAGCAGTTCTTC.

The rearrangement joins TRBV7-8 to TRBJ1-2; 7 nucleotides line up with TRBD1. The CDR3 consists of 13 residues. Germline CDR1 SGHVS, CDR2 FQNEAQ. The V gene end was trimmed by 5 bases and the J gene end by 8 bases; junction bases not matched to a gene: 8. CDR3 in DNA: TGTGCCAGCAGCCGAGACAGGGATGAAGGCTACACCTTC. Amino acid sequence: CASSRDRDEGYTF.

The chain is built from TRBV5-1 and TRBJ2-7, with 8 nucleotides matching TRBD2. This CDR3 region has 15 residues. CDR1 and CDR2 (germline): SGHRS, YFSETQ. J lost 0 bases, V lost 0 bases, and 2 bases had no gene match. DNA for the CDR3: TGCGCCAGCAGCTTGGGCGGGAGGCTCTCCTACGAGCAGTACTTC. This gives the protein CASSLGGRLSYEQYF.

The chain links TRBV11-2 to TRBJ2-1; 12 bases line up with TRBD2. Germline V lookup: CDR1 SGHAT, CDR2 FQNNGV. CDR3 length: 15 amino acids. Trimming cost V 5 bases and J 6 bases; bases outside gene matches: 5. The CDR3 sequence: CASSPGLAGFNEQFF. For the CDR3, the DNA is TGTGCCAGCAGCCCAGGACTAGCGGGGTTCAATGAGCAGTTCTTC.

This chain's CDR3 is CASSQAWTENTEAFF. The CDR3 DNA reads TGTGCCAGCAGCCAAGCATGGACAGAGAACACTGAAGCTTTCTTT. The chain uses TRBV3-1 (or the pseudogene TRBV3-2) and TRBJ1-1; possible D gene TRBD1, 6 bases. V lost 1 base and J 1 base, leaving 10 bases between the germline ends. CDR1 LGHDT and CDR2 YNNKEL come from the germline V gene (reference sequence). The CDR3 covers 15 residues.

The chain links TRBV30 to TRBJ1-2; perhaps TRBD1 as D (5 bases). Trimming left V 1 base short and J 6 bases short, with 18 bases between. The CDR3 contains 15 residues. Germline V lookup: CDR1 GTSNPN, CDR2 SVGIG (reference sequence). This chain's CDR3 is CAWSAPANRFNGYTF. For the CDR3, the DNA is TGTGCCTGGAGTGCCCCGGCCAACAGGTTTAATGGCTACACCTTC.

This clone was counted between two and nine times. The CDR3 DNA reads TGTGCCAGCAGCCAAGTACCCGGGACAGGGAAGGGGGAGCTGTTTTTT. Encoded protein: CASSQVPGTGKGELFF. The chain recombines TRBV3-1 (or the pseudogene TRBV3-2) with TRBJ2-2; 9 positions match TRBD1. This CDR3 spans 16 amino acids. Germline CDR1 LGHDT, CDR2 YNNKEL (reference sequence). V dropped 1 base and J dropped 8; count of bases not matched to a gene: 8.

This clone was picked up a small number of times. The rearrangement links TRBV29-1 to TRBJ2-4; 7 bases are shared with TRBD1. V lost 5 bases, J lost 6 bases, and 10 bases stayed unmatched. In germline, CDR1 is SQVTM, CDR2 ANQGSEA. The CDR3 covers 14 residues. In DNA form, the CDR3 reads TGCAGCGTTCTTCACGACAGGGATGGAAACATTCAGTACTTC. It codes for CSVLHDRDGNIQYF.

This rearrangement joins TRBV12-3 or TRBV12-4 to TRBJ1-1; TRBD1 matches 7 bases. Trimming cost V 6 bases and J 11 bases; bases outside gene matches: 12. The CDR3 length is 13 residues. CDR3 nucleotide sequence: TGTGCCAGCAGGCGCGGACAGGAGATTGTGGCTTTCTTT. Translation: CASRRGQEIVAFF.

This clone was seen only once. This chain joins TRBV18 and TRBJ1-5, with TRBD1 identical over 7 bases. V lost 3 bases and J lost 3; bases outside the gene matches: 5. CDR1 is KGHSH, CDR2 LQKENI, per germline. This CDR3 has 15 residues. The CDR3, as DNA: TGTGCCAGCTCACCTAACAGGGGTATCAATCAGCCCCAGCATTTT. Translated: CASSPNRGINQPQHF.

For the CDR3, the DNA is TGTGCCAGCAGTTGGGCTACCCCGGGACTAGCGGGAGTTAGGGATACGCAGTATTTT. Translated, it gives CASSWATPGLAGVRDTQYF. J is TRBJ2-3 and V is TRBV27, with 14 bases aligning to TRBD2. Germline V gives CDR1 MNHEY, CDR2 SMNVEV (reference sequence). CDR3 length: 19 residues. The trim removed 4 bases at V and 6 bases at J, leaving 15 bases unmatched.

The V call is TRBV19, the J call TRBJ1-5; tentative D call: TRBD1 (5 bases). This CDR3 has 19 amino acids. Per germline, CDR1 LNHDA and CDR2 SQIVND (reference sequence). Trimming took 1 base from V and 0 from J, leaving 19 bases between them. This CDR3 reads CASSIGFGRGTYSNQPQHF. The CDR3 DNA reads as TGTGCCAGTAGTATAGGCTTTGGAAGGGGTACGTATAGCAATCAGCCCCAGCATTTT.

The V call is TRBV19, the J call TRBJ1-3; D gene uncertain. The V and J ends lost 3 bases and 3 bases respectively, with 15 bases between them. CDR1 is LNHDA and CDR2 is SQIVND in the germline V gene (reference sequence). CDR3 length equals 16 residues. CDR3 coding DNA: TGTGCCAGTAGTATGTTGCCTGGAAAGAGTGGAAACACCATATATTTT. Translated, it gives CASSMLPGKSGNTIYF.

V is TRBV3-1 (or the pseudogene TRBV3-2) and J is TRBJ2-2; D is undetermined. CDR1 LGHDT and CDR2 YNNKEL come from the germline V gene (reference sequence). V was clipped by 4 bases and J by 5 bases, with 5 bases between them. The CDR3 loop spans 12 amino acids. CDR3 in amino acids: CASSRGTGELFF. CDR3 coding DNA: TGTGCCAGCAGCCGCGGAACCGGGGAGCTGTTTTTT.

This chain joins TRBV7-2 and TRBJ2-3; no reliable D call. Germline CDR1 and CDR2: SGHTA and FQGNSA. V was trimmed by 4 bases and J by 0 bases, leaving 11 bases between them. The CDR3 has 15 residues. The CDR3 nucleotides are TGTGCCAGCAGCTCCTTAGGGATTAGCACAGATACGCAGTATTTT. It is translated as CASSSLGISTDTQYF.

The chain has TRBV9 and TRBJ1-1; D is possibly TRBD1 (6 bases). Germline V gene sequence: CDR1 SGDLS, CDR2 YYNGEE. V gave up 2 bases and J gave up 1 base, with 12 bases separating them. The CDR3 is 15 amino acids. CDR3 bases: TGTGCCAGCAGCGTTACTTGGGGGGCGAACACTGAAGCTTTCTTT. The encoded protein is CASSVTWGANTEAFF.

V gene TRBV5-4 combines with J gene TRBJ1-6, with D possibly matching TRBD1 (6 bases). Germline V gene sequence: CDR1 SGHNT, CDR2 YYREEE (reference sequence). V lost 5 bases to trimming and J lost 8 bases, with 17 bases between them. The CDR3 has 15 amino acids. The CDR3, as DNA: TGTGCCAGCAGAACTAAGTCGGGGGGCGATTCACCCCTCCACTTT. Translated: CASRTKSGGDSPLHF.

This sequence joins TRBV28 and TRBJ2-5; TRBD2 might be the D (5 bases). The CDR3 runs to 11 residues. Trimming removed 5 bases from V and 7 bases from J, with 8 bases in between. CDR1 and CDR2 from the germline V gene are MDHEN and SYDVKM. DNA for the CDR3: TGTGCCAGCAGTGGAGCGGCGACCCAGTACTTC. It translates to CASSGAATQYF.

This chain connects TRBV11-2 to TRBJ2-7; 11 bases map to TRBD2. CDR3 length equals 19 residues. The V gene end was trimmed by 3 bases and the J gene end by 2 bases; junction bases not matched to a gene: 15. Per germline, CDR1 SGHAT and CDR2 FQNNGV. CDR3 coding DNA: TGTGCCAGCAGCTTCTGGGCATTGGTGACTAGCGGGACCACCTACGAGCAGTACTTC. As protein: CASSFWALVTSGTTYEQYF. The entire variable domain, with the rest obtained from reference TRBV11-2 and TRBJ2-7, is as follows: EAGVAQSPRYKIIEKRQSVAFWCNPISGHATLYWYQQILGQGPKLLIQFQNNGVVDDSQLPKDRFSAERLKGVDSTLKIQPAKLEDSAVYLCASSFWALVTSGTTYEQYFGPGTRLTVT.

This sequence joins TRBV6-1 and TRBJ1-2, with no clear D. The CDR3 has 13 residues. Trimming took 2 bases from V and 4 from J, leaving 8 bases between them. CDR1 MNHNS and CDR2 SASEGT come from the germline V gene. The CDR3 DNA reads as TGTGCCAGCAGTGAATGGGAGGGCTATGGCTACACCTTC. Its translation: CASSEWEGYGYTF.

The chain has TRBV5-1 and TRBJ2-2, with TRBD1 identical over 7 bases. V dropped 6 bases and J dropped 1; count of bases not matched to a gene: 6. CDR3 length: 15 amino acids. Germline lookup yields CDR1 SGHRS and CDR2 YFSETQ. This CDR3 is CASTTGTVNTGELFF. The CDR3 DNA follows: TGCGCCAGCACGACCGGGACAGTGAACACCGGGGAGCTGTTTTTT.

The CDR3 is CASSVTSYGTEAFF. DNA for the CDR3: TGTGCCAGCAGCGTAACAAGCTATGGCACTGAAGCTTTCTTT. The chain links TRBV2 to TRBJ1-1; D is ambiguous. This CDR3 is 14 amino acids long. Between the trimmed V and J ends, which lost 6 bases and 4 bases, there was a span of 15 bases. From germline, CDR1 is SNHLY and CDR2 FYNNEI. The full variable domain, rest sourced from reference TRBV2 and TRBJ1-1, is EPEVTQTPSHQVTQMGQEVILRCVPISNHLYFYWYRQILGQKVEFLVSFYNNEISEKSEIFDDQFSVERPDGSNFTLKIRSTKLEDSAMYFCASSVTSYGTEAFFGQGTRLTVV.